Shown below are 22 T cell receptor beta chains from a single sample sequenced in a study of blood T cell repertoires in COVID-19. The protocol was immunoSEQ multiplex PCR, while the TCRdb copy is restricted to in-frame clones and leaves out a portion. The sample holds fewer than 350,000 clones, almost 90% seen once. Specimen: PBMCs or T cells enriched from blood (not recorded which). These TCRs come from a woman aged 18-30 years with acute COVID-19.

V and J are TRBV5-8 and TRBJ2-1; 12 nucleotides match TRBD2. The CDR3 spans 14 residues. Germline V gene lookup returns CDR1 SGHTS and CDR2 YDEGEE. V was clipped by 7 bases and J by 9 bases; unmatched bases: 8. CDR3 in amino acids: CASRLAGGPGEQFF. The CDR3 nucleotides read TGTGCCAGCCGGCTAGCGGGAGGGCCTGGTGAGCAGTTCTTC.

The genes are TRBV7-6 and TRBJ2-3, with no clear D. CDR3 length: 14 amino acids. Trimming shortened V by 2 bases and J by 3 bases, and 9 bases separated the two germline ends. CDR1 and CDR2 from the germline V gene are SGHVS and FNYEAQ. CDR3 sequence: CASSLIPFTDTQYF. CDR3 sequence (DNA): TGTGCCAGCAGCTTAATTCCATTTACAGATACGCAGTATTTT.

The J gene is TRBJ2-1, the V gene TRBV5-1, with 7 bases matching TRBD2. Germline loops: CDR1 SGHRS, CDR2 YFSETQ. The CDR3 consists of 15 residues. With V trimmed by 0 bases and J by 7 bases, 7 bases remained unmatched. CDR3 DNA: TGCGCCAGCAGCTTGGAAGGCGGGAGTTGGAATGAGCAGTTCTTC. Residues: CASSLEGGSWNEQFF.

The genes are TRBV6-2 or TRBV6-3 and TRBJ1-4, with D maybe TRBD1 (6 bases). There are 15 residues in the CDR3. CDR1 and CDR2 from the germline V gene are MNHEY and SVGEGT. With 5 bases removed from V and 8 bases from J, the gap between germline ends came to 18 bases. The CDR3 protein is CASSDTGNLREKLFF. The DNA for the CDR3 is TGTGCCAGCAGTGATACAGGGAATCTACGGGAAAAACTGTTTTTT.

The V gene is TRBV20-1, the J gene TRBJ2-3; 10 positions agree with TRBD1. CDR3 length equals 15 residues. With 3 bases clipped from V and 5 bases from J, the junction kept 8 bases outside the gene matches. CDR1 and CDR2 (germline): DFQATT, SNEGSKA (reference sequence). CDR3 nucleotide sequence: TGCAGTGCTAGTATATCCGGGACAGGGGTAGATACGCAGTATTTT. It yields the protein CSASISGTGVDTQYF.

V is TRBV28 and J is TRBJ2-7; 14 bases agree with TRBD2. Unmatched junction bases numbered 8, after V lost 6 bases and J lost 4 bases. The CDR3 loop spans 16 amino acids. Germline assignment: CDR1 MDHEN and CDR2 SYDVKM. CDR3: CASSRTSGRFGYEQYF. Written as DNA, the CDR3 is TGTGCCAGCAGCCGGACTAGCGGGAGGTTCGGGTACGAGCAGTACTTC.

The chain links TRBV7-6 to TRBJ2-3; TRBD1 aligns across 7 bases. Germline V lookup: CDR1 SGHVS, CDR2 FNYEAQ. V shed 5 bases and J 6 bases; nucleotides not matched to a gene: 14. The CDR3 consists of 16 residues. The CDR3 nucleotides are TGTGCCAGCAGCACCAGACAGGGCCCTGCTGACGATACGCAGTATTTT. The encoded protein is CASSTRQGPADDTQYF.

The CDR3 DNA sequence: TGTGCCAGCAGTTTAGAGCAGGCCTGGAACACTGAAGCTTTCTTT. Its protein is CASSLEQAWNTEAFF. This rearrangement joins TRBV28 to TRBJ1-1; no definite D call. Trimming shortened V by 2 bases and J by 1 base, and 11 bases separated the two germline ends. This CDR3 contains 15 residues. Germline V lookup: CDR1 MDHEN, CDR2 SYDVKM.

The chain carries TRBV9 and TRBJ2-7, with a tentative D call TRBD1 (6 bases). V was trimmed by 3 bases and J by 3 bases, leaving 10 bases between them. CDR3 length: 13 amino acids. Germline-derived CDR1 and CDR2 are SGDLS and YYNGEE. In DNA, the CDR3 is TGTGCCAGCAGCGAGGGGGATAACTACGAGCAGTACTTC. Protein sequence: CASSEGDNYEQYF.

The chain employs TRBV19 and TRBJ1-5; possible D gene TRBD1, 5 bases. The germline gives CDR1 LNHDA, CDR2 SQIVND (reference sequence). The germline V and J ends were trimmed by 5 bases and 2 bases, with 7 bases remaining between them. The CDR3 is 13 residues long. CDR3 protein: CASSGGGNQPQHF. The CDR3 bases are TGTGCCAGTAGTGGGGGGGGCAATCAGCCCCAGCATTTT.

The genes are TRBV4-1 and TRBJ2-2; 11 bases are a match to TRBD2. The CDR3 runs 17 residues. Germline V gene data show CDR1 as MGHRA and CDR2 as YSYEKL. The V and J ends lost 1 base and 5 bases, in that order; junction bases with no gene match: 6. The CDR3, as DNA: TGCGCCAGCAGCCAAGGGCTAGCGGGAGGCCTAACCGGGGAGCTGTTTTTT. Amino acids: CASSQGLAGGLTGELFF.

The chain combines TRBV11-2 with TRBJ2-2; D gene uncertain. The germline gives CDR1 SGHAT, CDR2 FQNNGV. This CDR3 spans 15 amino acids. Trimming took off 0 bases at V and 4 bases at J, with 9 bases between the two ends. The CDR3 here is CASSLEGLGTGELFF. CDR3 bases: TGTGCCAGCAGCTTAGAGGGCTTGGGCACCGGGGAGCTGTTTTTT.

V and J are TRBV5-4 and TRBJ1-4; 7 bases align to TRBD1. Trimming took 4 bases from V and 7 from J; bases not matched to a gene: 13. CDR3 size: 16 residues. Germline-derived CDR1 and CDR2 are SGHNT and YYREEE (reference sequence). CDR3 sequence: CASSARPTGRSEKLFF. The DNA for the CDR3 is TGTGCCAGCAGCGCGCGGCCGACAGGGAGAAGTGAAAAACTGTTTTTT.

The rearrangement uses TRBV5-1 and TRBJ1-3; TRBD1 matches at 9 bases. From germline, CDR1 is SGHRS and CDR2 YFSETQ. V gave up 4 bases and J gave up 2 bases; unmatched junction bases: 4. This CDR3 has 15 residues. CDR3 amino acids: CASSPTGGTGNTIYF. CDR3 DNA sequence: TGCGCCAGCAGCCCTACAGGGGGCACTGGAAACACCATATATTTT.

The V and J genes are TRBV30 and TRBJ2-1, with TRBD1 as a possible D gene (6 bases). Trimming took off 0 bases at V and 1 base at J, with 13 bases between the two ends. Germline lookup yields CDR1 GTSNPN and CDR2 SVGIG (reference sequence). This CDR3 has 16 amino acids. CDR3 coding DNA: TGTGCCTGGAGTGTTTATTGGCAGGGGTCCTACAATGAGCAGTTCTTC. Encoded protein: CAWSVYWQGSYNEQFF.

With respect to this clone: Additional DNA sequences in this sample encode the identical CDR3. V and J are TRBV18 and TRBJ1-2, with D possibly matching TRBD1 (5 bases). Germline V gene sequence: CDR1 KGHSH, CDR2 LQKENI. Trimming pared 6 bases from V and 6 bases from J, leaving 11 bases between. The CDR3 consists of 12 residues. The CDR3 region has the DNA TGTGCCAGCTCGCCTACAGGAGATGGCTACACCTTC. Translating gives CASSPTGDGYTF.

The gene calls are TRBV7-2 and TRBJ1-1; 7 bases are a match to TRBD1. CDR1 SGHTA and CDR2 FQGNSA come from the germline V gene. This CDR3 is built from 13 residues. With 2 bases clipped from V and 11 bases from J, the junction kept 8 bases outside the gene matches. The CDR3 here is CASSLTSGQRAFF. CDR3 DNA sequence: TGTGCCAGCAGCTTAACGTCGGGACAGAGGGCTTTCTTT.

The gene calls are TRBV2 and TRBJ2-2; 7 nucleotides agree with TRBD1. This CDR3 is 16 amino acids long. Germline CDR1 SNHLY, CDR2 FYNNEI. The ends lost 5 bases at V and 5 bases at J; junction bases unmatched: 11. In DNA form, the CDR3 reads TGTGCCAGCAGTCCCCAGACAGGGTGGGGAACCGGGGAGCTGTTTTTT. Amino acid sequence: CASSPQTGWGTGELFF.

The chain couples TRBV7-9 to TRBJ1-4; 8 positions agree with TRBD1. The CDR3 sequence is 16 residues long. Germline lookup yields CDR1 SEHNR and CDR2 FQNEAQ (reference sequence). Trimming cost V 4 bases and J 13 bases; bases outside gene matches: 17. The CDR3 sequence is CASSSPSDRAKNGLFF. The CDR3 DNA reads TGTGCCAGCAGCTCTCCATCGGACAGGGCTAAGAATGGACTGTTTTTT. Based on the CDR3 plus reference TRBV7-9 and TRBJ1-4, the full variable domain is DTGVSQNPRHKITKRGQNVTFRCDPISEHNRLYWYRQTLGQGPEFLTYFQNEAQLEKSRLLSDRFSAERPKGSFSTLEIQRTEQGDSAMYLCASSSPSDRAKNGLFFGSGTQLSVL.

The chain uses TRBV19 and TRBJ1-2; D remains unclear. The CDR3 length is 12 residues. Trimming left V 7 bases short and J 4 bases short, with 10 bases between. In germline, CDR1 is LNHDA, CDR2 SQIVND (reference sequence). Here the CDR3 DNA reads TGTGCCAGTACCAAGTGGCCCTATGGCTACACCTTC. This translates into CASTKWPYGYTF.

This clone was recorded only once. The chain has TRBV9 and TRBJ2-1; 10 nucleotides align to TRBD1. The CDR3 has 16 residues. From germline, CDR1 is SGDLS and CDR2 YYNGEE. Germline trimming cut 0 bases from V and 7 bases from J; bases unmatched to any gene: 7. CDR3 region: CASSVATRQGANEQFF. CDR3 DNA: TGTGCCAGCAGCGTAGCTACTCGACAGGGGGCGAATGAGCAGTTCTTC. The full variable domain, in which reference TRBV9 and TRBJ2-1 provide the parts outside the CDR3, is DSGVTQTPKHLITATGQRVTLRCSPRSGDLSVYWYQQSLDQGLQFLIQYYNGEERAKGNILERFSAQQFPDLHSELNLSSLELGDSALYFCASSVATRQGANEQFFGPGTRLTVL.

DNA of the CDR3: TGTGCCAGCAGCTTAGCTTCAGGGAACCGAATGAACACTGAAGCTTTCTTT. This codes for CASSLASGNRMNTEAFF. The V call is TRBV7-9, the J call TRBJ1-1, with D perhaps matching TRBD1 (5 bases). The CDR3 runs 17 residues. V was cut by 0 bases and J by 0 bases, with 14 bases left in between. The germline CDR1 and CDR2 sequences are SEHNR and FQNEAQ (reference sequence).